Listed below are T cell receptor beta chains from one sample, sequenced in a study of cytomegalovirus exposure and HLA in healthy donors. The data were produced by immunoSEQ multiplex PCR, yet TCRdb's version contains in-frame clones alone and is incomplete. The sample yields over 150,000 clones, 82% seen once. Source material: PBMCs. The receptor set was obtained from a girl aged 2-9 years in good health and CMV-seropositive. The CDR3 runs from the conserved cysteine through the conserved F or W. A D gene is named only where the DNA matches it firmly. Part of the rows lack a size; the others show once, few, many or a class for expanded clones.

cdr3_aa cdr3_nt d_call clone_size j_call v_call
CAWSVPGRGVWQTGELFF TGTGCCTGGAGTGTACCAGGCAGGGGAGTCTGGCAGACCGGGGAGCTGTTTTTT . . TRBJ2-2 TRBV30
CASSYVAGGPSYEQYF TGTGCCAGCAGTTATGTAGCGGGAGGACCCTCCTACGAGCAGTACTTC TRBD2 . TRBJ2-7 TRBV28
CASSLDTGGESYEQYF TGTGCCAGCAGCTTGGACACAGGGGGGGAATCCTACGAGCAGTACTTC . few TRBJ2-7 TRBV7-9
CASRRGPMESQPQHF TGTGCCAGTAGAAGGGGGCCGATGGAAAGTCAGCCCCAGCATTTT TRBD1 once TRBJ1-5 TRBV19
CASSLDSYGYTF TGTGCCAGCAGCTTGGACAGCTATGGCTACACCTTC . . TRBJ1-2 TRBV7-9
CASSRADRGDQPQHF TGTGCCAGTAGTAGGGCCGACAGGGGGGATCAGCCCCAGCATTTT TRBD1 . TRBJ1-5 TRBV19
CASSRNDLKAGGPHEQFF TGTGCCAGCAGCCGGAACGACTTAAAAGCGGGAGGGCCGCATGAGCAGTTCTTC TRBD2 . TRBJ2-1 TRBV7-9
CASSLFPATGSGNTIYF TGTGCCAGCAGTTTATTTCCAGCAACAGGGAGTGGAAACACCATATATTTT . few TRBJ1-3 TRBV28
CAWSLGGILFF TGTGCCTGGAGCTTAGGGGGAATACTGTTTTTT . . TRBJ1-4 TRBV30
CASSQDQGYDREQYF TGTGCCAGCAGCCAAGATCAGGGTTACGATCGCGAGCAGTACTTC . . TRBJ2-7 TRBV4-2
CSVEERESWETQYF TGCAGCGTTGAAGAGAGGGAGAGTTGGGAGACCCAGTACTTC . . TRBJ2-5 TRBV29-1
CAISGSGRVYNEQFF TGTGCCATCAGTGGGTCCGGCAGGGTCTACAATGAGCAGTTCTTC . . TRBJ2-1 TRBV10-3
CASSLERPTEAFF TGTGCCAGCAGCTTGGAGAGGCCCACTGAAGCTTTCTTT . . TRBJ1-1 TRBV5-4
CAWSGYSEETQYF TGTGCCTGGAGTGGGTATAGTGAGGAGACCCAGTACTTC . . TRBJ2-5 TRBV30
CASSQLLLRRGNEKLFF TGCGCCAGCAGCCAATTGTTGCTTCGAAGGGGCAATGAAAAACTGTTTTTT . . TRBJ1-4 TRBV4-1
CSVALWVLPGGSYNEQFF TGCAGCGTAGCGCTATGGGTCCTGCCAGGGGGATCTTACAATGAGCAGTTCTTC TRBD1 . TRBJ2-1 TRBV29-1
CASSLDWGDNEKLFF TGTGCCAGCAGCTTAGATTGGGGAGACAATGAAAAACTGTTTTTT . . TRBJ1-4 TRBV7-6
CASSYSAGFLSNTIYF TGTGCCAGCAGTTACTCTGCAGGTTTTCTTTCTAACACCATATATTTT . . TRBJ1-3 TRBV6-5
CASNSGAGDEQYF TGTGCCAGCAACAGCGGGGCAGGGGACGAGCAGTACTTC . . TRBJ2-7 TRBV2
CASSFIDRQETQYF TGTGCCAGCAGTTTTATCGACAGACAAGAGACCCAGTACTTC . . TRBJ2-5 TRBV28
CASSGASGVRTEAFF TGTGCCAGCAGTGGGGCTTCGGGGGTAAGGACTGAAGCTTTCTTT . . TRBJ1-1 TRBV2
CASSEGTSGRDTQYF TGTGCCAGCAGTGAGGGGACTAGCGGGAGAGATACGCAGTATTTT TRBD2 . TRBJ2-3 TRBV6-4
CASSYEGNTEAFF TGTGCCAGCAGTTACGAGGGTAACACTGAAGCTTTCTTT . . TRBJ1-1 TRBV6-5
CAWTAGLANEQFF TGTGCCTGGACAGCTGGTCTAGCCAATGAGCAGTTCTTC . . TRBJ2-1 TRBV30
CASSFGGRSIDTQYF TGTGCCAGCAGTTTCGGCGGGAGGTCCATTGATACGCAGTATTTT TRBD2 . TRBJ2-3 TRBV28
CASSLGPPSQETQYF TGTGCCAGCAGCTTAGGCCCACCAAGCCAAGAGACCCAGTACTTC . . TRBJ2-5 TRBV7-3
CASAQGLAATNEQFF TGCGCCAGCGCCCAGGGGCTAGCGGCAACCAATGAGCAGTTCTTC . . TRBJ2-1 TRBV5-1
CASSQHLTSSDTQYF TGCGCCAGCAGCCAACACCTAACGTCTTCAGATACGCAGTATTTT . . TRBJ2-3 TRBV4-1
CASREDRGTGNTIYF TGTGCCAGCAGGGAGGACAGGGGGACTGGAAACACCATATATTTT TRBD1 . TRBJ1-3 TRBV28
CASSGRVSGNTIYF TGTGCCAGCAGTGGGAGGGTCTCTGGAAACACCATATATTTT . . TRBJ1-3 TRBV6-7
CASSLGLAGRETQYF TGCGCCAGCAGCTTGGGACTAGCGGGACGAGAGACCCAGTACTTC TRBD2 . TRBJ2-5 TRBV5-1
CAISDQGTSGYNEQFF TGTGCCATCAGTGACCAGGGGACTAGCGGGTACAATGAGCAGTTCTTC TRBD2 . TRBJ2-1 TRBV10-3
CASSLLSGGGNQPQHF TGTGCCAGCAGTTTGCTTTCAGGGGGCGGGAATCAGCCCCAGCATTTT TRBD1 . TRBJ1-5 TRBV27
CASSYGGGYNEQFF TGTGCCAGCAGTTACGGAGGAGGCTACAATGAGCAGTTCTTC . . TRBJ2-1 TRBV6-6